The source of this T cell receptor (beta chain) is a study of T cell responses to AZD1222 COVID-19 vaccine. Worth noting for this clone: Its antigen remains unidentified.

The ends lost 1 base at V and 8 bases at J; junction bases unmatched: 16. Germline V gene data show CDR1 as MNHEY and CDR2 as SMNVEV (reference sequence). This CDR3 comprises 17 residues. Libraries were prepared by immunoSEQ multiplex PCR; TCRdb keeps only in-frame clonotypes and omits some of them. This sample has around 83,000 clones, with approximately 90% found just once. Study conclusions and caveats: The donor cohort was predominantly white British with a female majority, and clonal diversity may have been underestimated. Spike-specific TCR breadth rose after two AZD1222 doses, and depth rose as well. Baseline antibody screening turned up just a handful of seropositive AZD1222 recipients.

The sequenced sample was peripheral blood, obtained on day 0 of AZD1222 vaccination. This clonotype was sampled from an adult in good health. The V gene is TRBV27, the J gene TRBJ1-1; 7 bases fit TRBD1. CDR3 in amino acids: CASSLYNYPQGGEEAFF. The CDR3 DNA is TGTGCCAGCAGTTTATACAACTACCCGCAGGGGGGCGAGGAAGCTTTCTTT.